A selection of T cell receptor beta chains follows, all from one sample in a study of T cells in Graves' hyperthyroidism and ophthalmopathy. Via MiXCR, TCRdb re-called the multiplex PCR reads, giving one row per CDR3 protein. The table records 350,000 or so distinct CDR3 sequences, approximately 18% of them present only once. Sequencing used blood. These TCRs come from a woman aged 40 to 50 with Graves' ophthalmopathy. CDR3s include the opening cysteine and the closing phenylalanine or tryptophan. The D gene is left open where the match is weak. Expanded clones are given a class, and other clones once, few, many or no size at all.

V	J	size	D	DNA	CDR3
TRBV18	TRBJ2-7	many	TRBD2	TGTGCCAGCTCACCTATGGCTAGCGGGCTTTACGAGCAGTACTTC	CASSPMASGLYEQYF
TRBV2	TRBJ1-5	many	TRBD1	TGTGCCAGCAGTGGTCACCGGGACAGGGCAAATCAGCCCCAGCATTTT	CASSGHRDRANQPQHF
TRBV11-2	TRBJ1-2	many	TRBD1	TGTGCCAGCAGCTTAGTATTGAGGGGGCGACCCATCGGCTACACCTTC	CASSLVLRGRPIGYTF
TRBV11-2	TRBJ2-5	many	NA	TGTGCCAGCAGCTTAGAGGCAGGGGCTAAAGAGACCCAGTACTTC	CASSLEAGAKETQYF
TRBV29-1	TRBJ1-1	many	NA	TGCAGCGTTGAAGATGATGGAGATGAAGCTTTCTTT	CSVEDDGDEAFF
TRBV28	TRBJ2-7	many	NA	TGTGCCAGCAGTTTATCCGGGGCCAAACTAACCTACGAGCAGTACTTC	CASSLSGAKLTYEQYF
TRBV2	TRBJ1-5	many	NA	TGTGCCAGCAGTCCGAACCTTGACAGTGATCAGCCCCAGCATTTT	CASSPNLDSDQPQHF
TRBV25-1	TRBJ2-7	many	NA	TGTGCCAGCAGTGACGTCGCCAGGGACTACGAGCAGTACTTC	CASSDVARDYEQYF
TRBV28	TRBJ1-1	NA	NA	TGTGCCAGCACTACTAGTGGGGCGAAAGCTTTCTTT	CASTTSGAKAFF
TRBV5-1	TRBJ1-1	many	NA	TGCGCCAGCAGCTTGGCCTCACCGAACACTGAAGCTTTCTTT	CASSLASPNTEAFF
TRBV4-1	TRBJ1-2	many	NA	TGCGCCAGCAGCCAAGCCCCCACCCGGGGGGGGTACTATGGCTACACCTTC	CASSQAPTRGGYYGYTF
TRBV7-9	TRBJ1-1	many	NA	TGTGCCAGCAGCTTGTTCGATGAAGCTTTCTTT	CASSLFDEAFF
TRBV7-8	TRBJ2-2	many	NA	TGTGCCAGCAGCTTAGCCGGCGGGCCCGCTGCGAACACCGGGGAGCTGTTTTTT	CASSLAGGPAANTGELFF
TRBV12-3/TRBV12-4	TRBJ2-7	NA	TRBD2	TGTGCCAGCAGACCGACTAGCGGGAGTCACCACGAGCAGTACTTC	CASRPTSGSHHEQYF
TRBV28	TRBJ2-7	many	TRBD1	TGTGCCAGCAGTTCCGCCCGGGGACAGGGGTCCTACGAGCAGTACTTC	CASSSARGQGSYEQYF